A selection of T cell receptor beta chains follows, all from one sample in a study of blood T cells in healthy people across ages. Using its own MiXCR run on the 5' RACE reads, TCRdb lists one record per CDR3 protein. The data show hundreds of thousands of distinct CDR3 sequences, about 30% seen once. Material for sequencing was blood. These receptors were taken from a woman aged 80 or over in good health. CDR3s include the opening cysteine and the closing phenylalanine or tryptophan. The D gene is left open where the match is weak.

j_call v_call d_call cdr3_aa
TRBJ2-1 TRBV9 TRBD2 CASSVSDSGGGQFF
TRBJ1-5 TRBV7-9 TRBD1 CASSLGLATGRSNQPQHF
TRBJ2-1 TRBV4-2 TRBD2 CASSPGGVSPTSYNEQFF
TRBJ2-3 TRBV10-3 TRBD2 CAISATSGSTDTQYF
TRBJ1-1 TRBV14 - CASSQVAGITEAFF
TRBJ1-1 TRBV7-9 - CASSFGLVETEAFF
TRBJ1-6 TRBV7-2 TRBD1 CASSSTSGQGSPLHF
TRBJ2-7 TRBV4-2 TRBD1 CASSQEQGQGYEQYF
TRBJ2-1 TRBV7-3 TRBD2 CASSPRAGTSSHNEQFF
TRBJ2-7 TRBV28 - CASTPPPLTGGQYF
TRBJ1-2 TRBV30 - CAWSPGRVNYGYTF
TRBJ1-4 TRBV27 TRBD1 CASSLQGVREKLFF
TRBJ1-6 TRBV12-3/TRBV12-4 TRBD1 CASIAGGFNSPLHF
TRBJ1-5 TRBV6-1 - CASSEGRGIESNQPQHF
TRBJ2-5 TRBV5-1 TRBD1 CASSLARDRGETQYF
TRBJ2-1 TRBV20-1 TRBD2 CSAQTSGSYNEQFF
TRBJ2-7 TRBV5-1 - CASSLGAEQYF
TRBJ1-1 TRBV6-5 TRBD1 CASRKTRTGGTEVFF
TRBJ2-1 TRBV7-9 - CASSLEFPGNEQFF
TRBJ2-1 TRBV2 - CASRTSRGGVFYNEQFF
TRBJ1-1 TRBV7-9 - CASSLAQGYGTEAFF
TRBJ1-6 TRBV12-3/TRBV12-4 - CASSLIGRGNSPLHF
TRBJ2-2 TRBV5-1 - CASSLGRGYTGELFF
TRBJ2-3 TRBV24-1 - CATSDGLTADTQYF
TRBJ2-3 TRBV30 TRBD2 CAWSRVRSGGPGVTQYF
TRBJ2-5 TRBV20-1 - CSAIGAAGETQYF
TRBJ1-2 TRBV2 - CASSEIREGYTF
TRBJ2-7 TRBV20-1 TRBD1 CSAGDRPDGEQYF
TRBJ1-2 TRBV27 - CASRQAAGGGYTF
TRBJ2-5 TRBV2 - CASSEVPRGELYF
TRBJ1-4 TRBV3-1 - CASSHLKPATNEKRFF
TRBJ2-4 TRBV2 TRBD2 CASSAVLAGLAKNIQYF
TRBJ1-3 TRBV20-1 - CSARATGPSGNTIYF
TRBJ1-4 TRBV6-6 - CASSYERSNEKLFF
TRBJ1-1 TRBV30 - CAWNLGRGNTEAFF
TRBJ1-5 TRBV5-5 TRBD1 CASSFGTGGNQPQHF
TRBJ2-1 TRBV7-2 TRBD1 CASGRRQGINEQFF
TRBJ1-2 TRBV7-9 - CASSLAGEGGSGYTF
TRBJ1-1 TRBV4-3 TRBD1 CASSQALLGTGLLVNTEAFF
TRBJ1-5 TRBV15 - CATSTRTHEPQHF
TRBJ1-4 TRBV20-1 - CSALPRDWNEKLFF
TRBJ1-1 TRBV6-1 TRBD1 CASRGQGRTEAFF
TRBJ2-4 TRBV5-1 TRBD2 CASSPTYGSGGTNIQYF
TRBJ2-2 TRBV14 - CASSQSLGTGELFF
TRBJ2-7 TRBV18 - CASSPTRAPTSYEQYF
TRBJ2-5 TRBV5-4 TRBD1 CASSSTGAQETQYF
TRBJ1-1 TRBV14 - CASSQRAGVVSIEAFF
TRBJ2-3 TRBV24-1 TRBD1 CATSGQGSGPDTQYF
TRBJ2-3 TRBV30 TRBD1 CAWSVRRGDTQYF
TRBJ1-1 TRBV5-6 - CASSFWRMNTEAFF
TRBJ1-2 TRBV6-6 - CASSPSTHNYGYTF
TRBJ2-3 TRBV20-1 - CSASGGTANTDTQYF
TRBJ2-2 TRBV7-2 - CASSNIGGPPGELFF
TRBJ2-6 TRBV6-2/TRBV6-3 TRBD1 CASTFGQGGSGANVLTF